Listed here are 12 T cell receptor beta chains from one sample, sequenced in a study of blood T cell repertoires in COVID-19. The method was immunoSEQ multiplex PCR; TCRdb's version includes in-frame clones alone and lacks a portion of them. The sample includes 150,000 to 200,000 clones, about 86% of them seen just once. Input material: peripheral blood. These receptors all stem from a man aged 50 to 60 with active or convalescent COVID-19.

This clone appeared once. The chain links TRBV24-1 to TRBJ2-1, with 10 bases matching TRBD2. The CDR3 extends over 18 amino acids. With 3 bases clipped from V and 9 bases from J, the junction kept 16 bases outside the gene matches. Germline CDR1 and CDR2: KGHDR and SFDVKD. CDR3 DNA: TGTGCCACCAGTGATCCCGGGACTAGCGAAAGCCCCACCGGTGAGCAGTTCTTC. This gives the protein CATSDPGTSESPTGEQFF.

The V gene is TRBV6-7, the J gene TRBJ1-1; D might be TRBD1 (6 bases). TRBV6-7 is an ORF, with its function uncertain. Trimming stripped 1 base from V and 1 base from J, with 10 bases between. The CDR3 length is 15 residues. CDR3 DNA sequence: TGTGCCAGCAGTTACTTGGGACAAAAGAACACTGAAGCTTTCTTT. Translated: CASSYLGQKNTEAFF.

The rearrangement uses TRBV30 and TRBJ1-1, with TRBD1 matching 7 bases. In germline, CDR1 is GTSNPN, CDR2 SVGIG (reference sequence). V lost 2 bases and J lost 7; bases outside the gene matches: 4. The CDR3 consists of 12 residues. The CDR3 reads CAWSRQGSEAFF. In DNA form, the CDR3 reads TGTGCCTGGAGTCGACAGGGCAGTGAAGCTTTCTTT. The complete variable domain, with remaining parts taken from reference TRBV30 and TRBJ1-1, reads SQTIHQWPATLVQPVGSPLSLECTVEGTSNPNLYWYRQAAGRGLQLLFYSVGIGQISSEVPQNLSASRPQDRQFILSSKKLLLSDSGFYLCAWSRQGSEAFFGQGTRLTVV.

The V and J genes are TRBV7-2 and TRBJ2-1, with TRBD1 matching over 7 bases. J was trimmed by 6 bases and V by 5 bases; bases with no gene match: 13. This CDR3 comprises 16 residues. From germline, CDR1 is SGHTA and CDR2 FQGNSA. CDR3: CASSTNRDRPFNEQFF. The DNA of the CDR3 is TGTGCCAGCAGCACCAACCGGGACAGACCCTTCAATGAGCAGTTCTTC.

The chain is built from TRBV28 and TRBJ1-1; 8 bases line up with TRBD1. CDR1 is MDHEN, CDR2 SYDVKM, per germline. Trimming removed 4 bases from V and 5 bases from J; junction bases left unmatched: 6. The CDR3 consists of 14 residues. CDR3 DNA: TGTGCCAGCAGTTCATCGGACAGGGCGACTGAAGCTTTCTTT. It yields the protein CASSSSDRATEAFF.

The gene calls are TRBV5-1 and TRBJ2-1; 15 bases fit TRBD2. V gave up 3 bases and J gave up 0 bases; unmatched junction bases: 7. Germline values: CDR1 SGHRS, CDR2 YFSETQ. The CDR3 covers 19 residues. In nucleotides, the CDR3 is TGCGCCAGCAGCTCGGGACTAGCGGGGGGCTTAAGCTCCTACAATGAGCAGTTCTTC. It specifies CASSSGLAGGLSSYNEQFF. The variable domain in full, completed from reference TRBV5-1 and TRBJ2-1, reads KAGVTQTPRYLIKTRGQQVTLSCSPISGHRSVSWYQQTPGQGLQFLFEYFSETQRNKGNFPGRFSGRQFSNSRSEMNVSTLELGDSALYLCASSSGLAGGLSSYNEQFFGPGTRLTVL.

V usage is TRBV5-1 and J usage is TRBJ2-3; 8 bases are shared with TRBD2. In germline, CDR1 is SGHRS, CDR2 YFSETQ. CDR3 length: 17 residues. Unmatched junction bases numbered 6, after V lost 0 bases and J lost 0 bases. DNA of the CDR3: TGCGCCAGCAGCTTGGCCGGGGGGGAGACTAGCACAGATACGCAGTATTTT. Translated, it gives CASSLAGGETSTDTQYF.

The genes are TRBV2 and TRBJ2-1; TRBD2 matches at 11 bases. V dropped 6 bases and J dropped 6; count of bases not matched to a gene: 7. The CDR3 is 15 amino acids. Looked up from germline, CDR1 is SNHLY and CDR2 is FYNNEI. In DNA form, the CDR3 reads TGTGCCAGCAGGGCAGGACTAGCGGGTGGCAATGAGCAGTTCTTC. This translates into CASRAGLAGGNEQFF.

This clone was detected once. The rearrangement uses TRBV14 and TRBJ1-4; the D gene is possibly TRBD1 (6 bases). From germline, CDR1 is SGHDN and CDR2 FVKESK. V gave up 0 bases and J gave up 3 bases, with 17 bases separating them. The CDR3 is made up of 18 amino acids. The CDR3 loop is CASSQDLGGGVANEKLFF. CDR3 coding DNA: TGTGCCAGCAGCCAAGATTTAGGAGGGGGGGTAGCTAATGAAAAACTGTTTTTT.

This clone was picked up a small number of times. The J gene is TRBJ1-4, the V gene TRBV27, with 10 nucleotides matching TRBD1. The CDR3 is 15 amino acids. Trimming removed 0 bases from V and 7 bases from J; junction bases left unmatched: 2. Germline CDR1 reads MNHEY; CDR2 reads SMNVEV (reference sequence). The CDR3 DNA is TGTGCCAGCAGTTTATCGAGGACAGGGGGTGAAAAACTGTTTTTT. It encodes CASSLSRTGGEKLFF.

Only a few counts were recorded for this clone. This rearrangement joins TRBV14 to TRBJ2-7; 8 bases line up with TRBD2. The CDR3 is made up of 17 amino acids. The germline CDR1 and CDR2 sequences are SGHDN and FVKESK. V dropped 0 bases and J dropped 2; count of bases not matched to a gene: 9. CDR3: CASSQDLGLAGPYEQYF. CDR3 bases: TGTGCCAGCAGCCAAGATCTGGGCCTAGCGGGCCCCTACGAGCAGTACTTC.

This clone has just one count. The chain carries TRBV30 and TRBJ1-3, with no clear D. The germline V and J ends were trimmed by 4 bases and 2 bases, with 6 bases remaining between them. Germline values: CDR1 GTSNPN, CDR2 SVGIG (reference sequence). This CDR3 has 12 residues. CDR3 sequence: CAWILAGNTIYF. The CDR3 DNA follows: TGTGCCTGGATCTTAGCTGGAAACACCATATATTTT.